The subject of this entry is one TCR beta chain. The data are from a study of T cell changes during pregnancy in multiple sclerosis. CDR1 and CDR2 from the germline V gene are SGHAT and FQNNGV. The CDR3 length is 16 residues. Trimming removed 0 bases from V and 5 bases from J; junction bases left unmatched: 9. The table came from immunoSEQ multiplex PCR; TCRdb's copy has only in-frame clones and leaves some out. The table has just over 30,000 clones, over 80% seen once; the top ten hold roughly 10%. Here the sequenced sample was CD8+ T cells from peripheral blood mononuclear cells, taken in the first trimester of pregnancy. This clonotype was obtained from a female donor with multiple sclerosis, enrolled in a pregnancy study. The chain joins TRBV11-2 to TRBJ2-5; 7 bases map to TRBD1. In nucleotides, the CDR3 is TGTGCCAGCAGCTTAGATACAGGGGTGGGGCGGGAGACCCAGTACTTC. Its protein product is CASSLDTGVGRETQYF.